This T cell receptor beta chain was recovered during a study of CD8+ T cells in alopecia areata. Study-wide results and limits: Scalp clonality, together with expanded CD8+ clones among the top 100, fell significantly with tofacitinib.

Sample treatment: oral pan-JAK inhibitor, 5-10 mg twice daily. The germline gives CDR1 SQVTM, CDR2 ANQGSEA. V was pared by 4 bases and J by 4 bases, with 5 bases between. The CDR3 spans 11 residues. cDNA serving as the sequencing template came from extracted, reverse transcribed RNA. Sequencing used immunoSEQ multiplex PCR; TCRdb keeps in-frame clones, though not all of them. Here the sample spans roughly 250,000 clones, 60% being singletons. As regards this clone: Its specificity is not known.

The sequences come from CD4+ T cells sorted from blood, collected around week 52, from a patient treated with tofacitinib. The chain carries TRBV29-1 and TRBJ2-1; weak D call: TRBD2 (5 bases). The TCR sequence derives from a human donor with alopecia areata. CDR3 nucleotides: TGCAGCGTTGGAGGGTACAATGAGCAGTTCTTC. It translates to CSVGGYNEQFF.